Included here is one T cell receptor (beta chain) sequence, with context. These data are taken from a study of T cell responses to AZD1222 COVID-19 vaccine. Across the whole study: Second-dose groups at about 4 or about 12 weeks were pooled.

The data were produced by immunoSEQ multiplex PCR, yet TCRdb's version contains in-frame clones alone and is incomplete. Of under 110,000 clones listed, roughly 90% are singletons. CDR1 is KGHSH and CDR2 is LQKENI in the germline V gene. Trimming cost V 3 bases and J 0 bases, with 8 bases left between them. This CDR3 comprises 14 residues. This rearrangement joins TRBV18 to TRBJ1-1, with D unresolved. The source of this sequence is an adult in good health. Source: peripheral blood, taken on day 0 of AZD1222 vaccination. CDR3 residues: CASSPRIMNTEAFF. The CDR3 DNA follows: TGTGCCAGCTCACCCCGGATCATGAACACTGAAGCTTTCTTT.